The sequence of this T cell receptor (beta chain) was determined in a study of prognosis after radiotherapy for stage I lung cancer. Study observations and caveats: Patients given stereotactic body radiation therapy showed fewer unique TCR clones afterward, median around 10,000 versus 6,900. Lower Shannon entropy after stereotactic body radiation therapy was observed in patients who went on to develop distant metastases. Reportedly, the usage of TRBV and TRBJ genes was not the same in patients with and without metastases.

Amplification of the TCR beta CDR3 (from genomic DNA) was done by two-round multiplex PCR. For every TRBV and TRBJ gene, a specific primer was used in first-round PCR. TCRdb independently ran MiXCR on the multiplex PCR reads; one entry per CDR3 protein. The table records about 26,000 distinct CDR3 sequences, 25% to 30% of them present only once. A word on this clonotype: Its antigen is not identified. In this CDR3 the conserved last residue, phenylalanine or tryptophan, is missing, so a read error is likely.

Germline V gene lookup returns CDR1 KGHSH and CDR2 LQKENI. The CDR3 spans 13 residues. Trimming stripped 2 bases from V and 4 bases from J, with 8 bases between. A volume of six milliliters of peripheral blood was collected by draw at each of two time points. The clonotype was recovered from a donor at least 50 years old with non-small cell lung cancer. J is TRBJ1-2 and V is TRBV18; D unresolved. The sample consisted of PBMCs, taken before or after stereotactic body radiation therapy (not recorded which). The CDR3 spells CASSPGKSYGYTL. CDR3 bases: TGTGCCAGCTCACCAGGCAAGAGCTATGGCTACACCCTC.